Below, one T cell receptor beta chain is given with its context. What it binds is unknown. 13 Jbeta primers and 60 Vbeta primers were used for the PCR. The table came from immunoSEQ multiplex PCR; TCRdb's copy has only in-frame clones and leaves some out. This sample's clone table lists about 140,000 clones. This entry belongs to a study of cytomegalovirus exposure and HLA in healthy donors. Study-level results: Reportedly, a later analysis found an Asian-associated ancestry cluster had fewer N-insertions than the roughly 700-donor mean. A later analysis appeared to link common viral pathogens to several of the most significant clusters. With later analysis, a missense DCLRE1C variant became linked to TCR beta V- and J-gene trimming. Most observed TCR sequences were rare, whereas some public TCRs were detected in many donors.

The material sequenced was PBMCs. The TCR was taken from a woman aged 18-30 years in good health and CMV-seronegative.

CDR3 loop: CASSPGSFRYEQYV. The CDR3 DNA sequence: TGTGCCAGCAGTCCCGGGAGCTTCCGCTACGAGCAGTACGTC. The chain joins TRBV27 to TRBJ2-7; D might be TRBD2 (6 bases). The CDR3 has 14 amino acids. Germline assignment: CDR1 MNHEY and CDR2 SMNVEV (reference sequence). The V and J ends lost 5 bases and 3 bases respectively, with 14 bases between them.